The T cell receptor (beta chain) described here comes from a study of identical twins. General observations from the study: The presence of invariant MAIT and iNKT cells could partly confound analyses of zero-insertion sequences.

TCRdb analysed the 5' RACE reads with MiXCR anew, one entry per CDR3 protein. This table has about 240,000 distinct CDR3 sequences, approximately 10% appearing once. The CDR3 spans 11 residues. The V gene's germline CDR1 is ENHRY and CDR2 SYGVKD. Trimming shortened V by 6 bases and J by 6 bases, and 9 bases separated the two germline ends. Each donor (without exception) was a healthy Caucasian. This clonotype came up a few times. Its antigen is unknown. This TCR was sampled from a man aged 45 to 65 in good health. The chain carries TRBV10-3 and TRBJ2-7, with a tentative D call TRBD2 (6 bases). The sequencing sample was made of memory T cells sorted from blood. DNA of the CDR3: TGTGCCATCAGGGAGGGGACCGAGCAGTACTTC. Amino acid sequence: CAIREGTEQYF.